The T cell receptor (beta chain) described here comes from a study of shared clonotypes between healthy human individuals. Findings of the study overall: Clonotypes not shared had lower generation probabilities than those common to all four donors.

Here immunoSEQ multiplex PCR was the method, and the copy in TCRdb shows in-frame clones only, minus some. This sample carries some 1,400,000 clones, around 97% of them seen once, and the ten largest clones take approximately 1%. Turning to this clone: Antigen: not known. Other nucleotide sequences from this sample produce the same CDR3.

Germline CDR1 reads MNHEY; CDR2 reads SVGAGI. V was pared by 4 bases and J by 2 bases, with 3 bases of the junction left unmatched. The CDR3 is 15 residues long. The clonotype was recovered from a man aged 30-40 years in good health. The chain employs TRBV6-5 and TRBJ2-7; 12 positions match TRBD2. The source material was naive CD4+ T cells sorted from blood. Subset indicated: CD45RA+ positively selected. DNA for the CDR3: TGTGCCAGCAGTTCTAGACTAGCGGGGGCCTACGAGCAGTACTTC. This sequence encodes CASSSRLAGAYEQYF.